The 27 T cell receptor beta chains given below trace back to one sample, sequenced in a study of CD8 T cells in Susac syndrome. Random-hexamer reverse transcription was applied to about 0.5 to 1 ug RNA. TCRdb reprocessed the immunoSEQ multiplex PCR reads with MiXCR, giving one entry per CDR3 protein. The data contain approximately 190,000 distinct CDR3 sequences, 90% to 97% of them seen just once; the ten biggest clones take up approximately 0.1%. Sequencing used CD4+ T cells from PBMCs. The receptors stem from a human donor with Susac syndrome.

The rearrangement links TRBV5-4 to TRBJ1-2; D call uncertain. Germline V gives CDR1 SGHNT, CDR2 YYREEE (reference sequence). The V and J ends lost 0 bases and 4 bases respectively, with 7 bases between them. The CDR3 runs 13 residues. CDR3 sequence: CASSLEVFYGYTF. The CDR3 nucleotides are TGTGCCAGCAGCTTGGAAGTTTTCTATGGCTACACCTTC.

In nucleotides, the CDR3 is TGTGCCAGCAGCAAAGGACTAGCCGTGGGTCAAGAGACCCAGTACTTC. Its translation: CASSKGLAVGQETQYF. V gene TRBV12-3 or TRBV12-4 combines with J gene TRBJ2-5; 8 bases align to TRBD2. With 6 bases clipped from V and 2 bases from J, the junction kept 11 bases outside the gene matches. This CDR3 region has 16 residues.

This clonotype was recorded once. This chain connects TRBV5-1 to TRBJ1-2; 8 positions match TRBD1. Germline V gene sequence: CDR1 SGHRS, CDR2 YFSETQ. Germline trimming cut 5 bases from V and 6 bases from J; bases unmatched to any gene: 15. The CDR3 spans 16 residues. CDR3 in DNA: TGCGCCAGCAGGCATTCTGGACAGGGAGATATAGATGGCTACACCTTC. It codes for CASRHSGQGDIDGYTF. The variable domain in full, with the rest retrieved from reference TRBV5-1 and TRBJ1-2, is KAGVTQTPRYLIKTRGQQVTLSCSPISGHRSVSWYQQTPGQGLQFLFEYFSETQRNKGNFPGRFSGRQFSNSRSEMNVSTLELGDSALYLCASRHSGQGDIDGYTFGSGTRLTVV.

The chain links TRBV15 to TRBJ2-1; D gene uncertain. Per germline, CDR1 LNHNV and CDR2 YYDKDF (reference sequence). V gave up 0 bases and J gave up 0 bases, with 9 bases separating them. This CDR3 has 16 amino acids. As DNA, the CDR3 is TGTGCCACCAGCAGAGAGTCCCTAGTCTCCTACAATGAGCAGTTCTTC. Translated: CATSRESLVSYNEQFF.

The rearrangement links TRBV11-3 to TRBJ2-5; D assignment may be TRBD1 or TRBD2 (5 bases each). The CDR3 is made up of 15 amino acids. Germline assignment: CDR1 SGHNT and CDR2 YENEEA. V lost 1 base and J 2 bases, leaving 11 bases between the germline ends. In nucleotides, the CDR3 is TGTGCCAGCAGCTTAGGGTTGGGGGAACAAGAGACCCAGTACTTC. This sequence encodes CASSLGLGEQETQYF.

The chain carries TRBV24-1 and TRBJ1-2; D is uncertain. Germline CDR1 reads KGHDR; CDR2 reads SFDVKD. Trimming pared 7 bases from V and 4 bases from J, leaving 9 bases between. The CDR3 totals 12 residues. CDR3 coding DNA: TGTGCCACCAGGACGGTCCTCTATGGCTACACCTTC. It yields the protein CATRTVLYGYTF.

In DNA form, the CDR3 reads TGTGCCAGCTCACCACTCGGGTCACAAGAGACCCAGTACTTC. Amino acid sequence: CASSPLGSQETQYF. This chain connects TRBV18 to TRBJ2-5; D is uncertain. The germline V gene encodes CDR1 KGHSH and CDR2 LQKENI. V lost 1 base and J lost 2, with 8 bases in between. The CDR3 totals 14 residues. Using reference TRBV18 and TRBJ2-5 for the parts outside the CDR3, the full variable domain is NAGVMQNPRHLVRRRGQEARLRCSPMKGHSHVYWYRQLPEEGLKFMVYLQKENIIDESGMPKERFSAEFPKEGPSILRIQQVVRGDSAAYFCASSPLGSQETQYFGPGTRLLVL.

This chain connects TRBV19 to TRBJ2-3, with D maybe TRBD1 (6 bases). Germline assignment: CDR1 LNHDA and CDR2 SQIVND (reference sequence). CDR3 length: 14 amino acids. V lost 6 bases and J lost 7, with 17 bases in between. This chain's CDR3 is CASSPSGRDNTQYF. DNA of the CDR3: TGTGCCAGTAGCCCGTCCGGCAGGGACAATACGCAGTATTTT. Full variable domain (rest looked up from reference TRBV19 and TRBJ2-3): DGGITQSPKYLFRKEGQNVTLSCEQNLNHDAMYWYRQDPGQGLRLIYYSQIVNDFQKGDIAEGYSVSREKKESFPLTVTSAQKNPTAFYLCASSPSGRDNTQYFGPGTRLTVL.

CDR3 loop: CASSYSGTGRMNYGYTF. In nucleotides, the CDR3 is TGTGCCAGCAGTTACTCCGGGACAGGGAGAATGAACTATGGCTACACCTTC. J is TRBJ1-2 and V is TRBV6-5; TRBD1 aligns across 9 bases. The J segment lost 2 bases and the V segment lost 0 bases, leaving 7 bases of the junction unmatched. Germline V CDR1 and CDR2: MNHEY, SVGAGI. This CDR3 has 17 residues.

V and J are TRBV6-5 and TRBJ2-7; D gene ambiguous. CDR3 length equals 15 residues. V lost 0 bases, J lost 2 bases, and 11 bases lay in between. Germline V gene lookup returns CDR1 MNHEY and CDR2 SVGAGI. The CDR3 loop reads CASSYSTGTAYEQYF. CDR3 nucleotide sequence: TGTGCCAGCAGTTACTCGACGGGTACCGCCTACGAGCAGTACTTC.

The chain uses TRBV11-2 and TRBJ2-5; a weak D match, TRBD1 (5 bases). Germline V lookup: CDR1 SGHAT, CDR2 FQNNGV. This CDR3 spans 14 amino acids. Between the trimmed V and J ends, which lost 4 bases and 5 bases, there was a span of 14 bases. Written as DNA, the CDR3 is TGTGCCAGCAGCTCCATTCAGGGATGGGAGACCCAGTACTTC. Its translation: CASSSIQGWETQYF.

For the CDR3, the DNA is TGTGCCAGCAGCACTCTCTCCCTCATTTACTACGAGCAGTACTTC. Amino acids: CASSTLSLIYYEQYF. The chain recombines TRBV6-4 with TRBJ2-7; D uncertain. The CDR3 has 15 amino acids. Trimming removed 6 bases at V and 3 bases at J, with 18 bases between. CDR1 MRHNA and CDR2 SNTAGT come from the germline V gene.

The CDR3 reads CASSMTQGRGQPQHF. CDR3 nucleotides: TGTGCCAGTAGTATGACTCAGGGGCGAGGACAGCCCCAGCATTTT. V is TRBV19 and J is TRBJ1-5, with TRBD1 as a possible D gene (6 bases). V lost 3 bases to trimming and J lost 7 bases, with 16 bases between them. Germline V lookup: CDR1 LNHDA, CDR2 SQIVND (reference sequence). The length of the CDR3 is 15 residues.

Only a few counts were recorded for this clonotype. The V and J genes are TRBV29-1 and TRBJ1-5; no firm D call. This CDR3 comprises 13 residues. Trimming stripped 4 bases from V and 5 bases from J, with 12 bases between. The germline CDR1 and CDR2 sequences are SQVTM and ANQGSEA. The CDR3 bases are TGCAGCGTTGCCGCCGGGGTGGATCAGCCCCAGCATTTT. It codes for CSVAAGVDQPQHF.

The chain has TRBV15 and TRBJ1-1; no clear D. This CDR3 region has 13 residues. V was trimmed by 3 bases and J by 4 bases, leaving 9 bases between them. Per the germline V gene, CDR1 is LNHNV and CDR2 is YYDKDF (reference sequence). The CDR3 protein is CATSRAPGTEAFF. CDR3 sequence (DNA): TGTGCCACCAGCAGGGCCCCAGGCACTGAAGCTTTCTTT.

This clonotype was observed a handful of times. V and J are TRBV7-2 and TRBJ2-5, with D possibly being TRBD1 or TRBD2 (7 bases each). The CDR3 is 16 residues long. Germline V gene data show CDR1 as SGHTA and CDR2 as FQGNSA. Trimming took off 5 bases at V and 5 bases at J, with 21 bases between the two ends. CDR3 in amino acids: CASSPWTGREGETQYF. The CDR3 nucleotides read TGTGCCAGCAGCCCGTGGACAGGCAGGGAGGGGGAGACCCAGTACTTC.

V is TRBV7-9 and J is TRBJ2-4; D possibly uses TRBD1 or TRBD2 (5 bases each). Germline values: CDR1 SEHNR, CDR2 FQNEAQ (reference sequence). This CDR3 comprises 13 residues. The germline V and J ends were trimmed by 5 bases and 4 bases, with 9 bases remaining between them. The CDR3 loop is CASSRDLKNIQYF. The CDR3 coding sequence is TGTGCCAGCAGCCGGGACCTGAAAAACATTCAGTACTTC.

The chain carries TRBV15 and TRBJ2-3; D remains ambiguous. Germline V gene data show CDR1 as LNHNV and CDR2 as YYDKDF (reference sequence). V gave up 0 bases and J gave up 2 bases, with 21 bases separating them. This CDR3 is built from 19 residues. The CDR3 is CATSRDFLPLTGNTDTQYF. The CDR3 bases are TGTGCCACCAGCAGAGATTTTCTACCCCTCACGGGCAACACAGATACGCAGTATTTT.

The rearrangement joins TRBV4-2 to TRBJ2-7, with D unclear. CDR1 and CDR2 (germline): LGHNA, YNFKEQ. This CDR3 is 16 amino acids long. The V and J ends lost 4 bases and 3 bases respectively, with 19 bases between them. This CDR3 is CASSPPPGLKVYEQYF. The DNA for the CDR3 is TGTGCCAGCAGCCCCCCGCCCGGCCTTAAAGTCTACGAGCAGTACTTC.

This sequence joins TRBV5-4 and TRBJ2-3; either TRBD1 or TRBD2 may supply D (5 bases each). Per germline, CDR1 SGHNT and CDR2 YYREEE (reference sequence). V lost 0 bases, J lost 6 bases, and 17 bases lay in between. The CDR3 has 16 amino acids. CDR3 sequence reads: CASSLAPQGRSDTQYF. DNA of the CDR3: TGTGCCAGCAGCTTGGCCCCGCAGGGACGATCGGATACGCAGTATTTT.

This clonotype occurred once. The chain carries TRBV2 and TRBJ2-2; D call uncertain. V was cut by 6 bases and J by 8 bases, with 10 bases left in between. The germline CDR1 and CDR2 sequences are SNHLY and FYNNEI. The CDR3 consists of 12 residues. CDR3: CASRKDRGELFF. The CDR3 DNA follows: TGTGCCAGCAGGAAGGACCGTGGGGAGCTGTTTTTT.

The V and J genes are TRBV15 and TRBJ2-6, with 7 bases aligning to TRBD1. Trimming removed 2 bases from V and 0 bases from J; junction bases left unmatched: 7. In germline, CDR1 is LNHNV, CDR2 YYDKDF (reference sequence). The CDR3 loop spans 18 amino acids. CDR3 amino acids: CATSRLRTGRSGANVLTF. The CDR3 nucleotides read TGTGCCACCAGCAGACTGAGGACAGGCCGCTCTGGGGCCAACGTCCTGACTTTC.

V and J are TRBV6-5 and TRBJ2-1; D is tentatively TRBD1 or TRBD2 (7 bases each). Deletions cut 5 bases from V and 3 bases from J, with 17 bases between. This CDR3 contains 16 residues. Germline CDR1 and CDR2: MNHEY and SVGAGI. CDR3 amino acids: CASSHRGGGIYNEQFF. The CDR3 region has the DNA TGTGCCAGCAGTCACCGGGGAGGGGGCATCTACAATGAGCAGTTCTTC.

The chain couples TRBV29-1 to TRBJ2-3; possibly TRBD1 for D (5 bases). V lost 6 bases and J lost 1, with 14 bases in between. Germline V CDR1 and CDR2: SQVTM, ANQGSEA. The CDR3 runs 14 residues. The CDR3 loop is CSVLQGVRTDTQYF. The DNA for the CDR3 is TGCAGCGTCCTTCAGGGTGTACGCACAGATACGCAGTATTTT.

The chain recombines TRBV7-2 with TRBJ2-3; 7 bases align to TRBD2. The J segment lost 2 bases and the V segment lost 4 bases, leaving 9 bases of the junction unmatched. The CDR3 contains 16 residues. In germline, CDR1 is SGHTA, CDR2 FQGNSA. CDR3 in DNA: TGTGCCAGCAGCTCCCCTGGAGCGGGGCCCACAGATACGCAGTATTTT. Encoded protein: CASSSPGAGPTDTQYF.

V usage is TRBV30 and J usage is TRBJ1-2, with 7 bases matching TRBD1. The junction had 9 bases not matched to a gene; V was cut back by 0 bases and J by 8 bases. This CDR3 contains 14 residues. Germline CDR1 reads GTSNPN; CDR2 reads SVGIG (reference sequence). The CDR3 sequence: CAWSVLRGARGYTF. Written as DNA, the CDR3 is TGTGCCTGGAGTGTACTCAGGGGGGCTCGAGGCTACACCTTC.

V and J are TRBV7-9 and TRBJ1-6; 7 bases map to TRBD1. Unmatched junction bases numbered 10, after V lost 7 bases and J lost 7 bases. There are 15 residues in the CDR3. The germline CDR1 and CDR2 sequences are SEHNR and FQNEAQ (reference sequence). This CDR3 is CASTPSGQTNSPLHF. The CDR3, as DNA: TGTGCCAGCACCCCGTCGGGACAGACAAATTCACCCCTCCACTTT.